This T cell receptor (beta chain) came from a study of T cells in narcolepsy. Study at large: Enrolled donors included narcolepsy type 1 or type 2 patients and healthy controls. The study's findings and limits: Autoreactive HCRT-specific and TRIB2-specific clonotypes were marked in same-patient CSF-versus-blood CD4+ comparisons. Blood of same and different patients, but not healthy controls, reportedly held recurring autoreactive clonotypes.

Concerning this clone: Its antigen is unidentified.

Generated by immunoSEQ multiplex PCR, the TCRdb table keeps only in-frame clones and is missing some. The top ten clones hold around 1.2% of a sample with about 33,000 clones, 75% to 90% of them seen once. Per germline, CDR1 MDHEN and CDR2 SYDVKM. The V end lost 5 bases, the J end lost 7 bases, and 17 bases lay between the germline ends. This CDR3 region has 14 residues. The V call is TRBV28, the J call TRBJ1-2, with a tentative D call TRBD1 (5 bases). Sequences were obtained from CD45RA- memory CD4+ T cells from PBMCs. This receptor was obtained from a human donor with narcolepsy. This CDR3 reads CASSTRGEGAGYTF. The CDR3 nucleotides read TGTGCCAGCAGTACTCGGGGGGAGGGAGCTGGCTACACCTTC.